This TCR beta chain was obtained from a study of T cell responses to AZD1222 COVID-19 vaccine. Study observations and caveats: Clonal diversity may have been underestimated, and the donors were mostly white British, with more females than males. Seropositive status at baseline applied to only six AZD1222 recipients.

Germline assignment: CDR1 MDHEN and CDR2 SYDVKM. With 7 bases removed from V and 2 bases from J, the gap between germline ends came to 15 bases. The CDR3 length is 14 residues. This clone showed up just once. Its target is not known. Data came from immunoSEQ multiplex PCR; TCRdb stores just in-frame clones and leaves some out. The sample lists about 120,000 clones, roughly 84% occurring once. The chain has TRBV28 and TRBJ2-7; D is ambiguous. The clonotype was recovered from an adult in good health. Sequencing was performed on peripheral blood, taken on day 0 of AZD1222 vaccination. CDR3 DNA: TGTGCCAGCAATTGGCGGCGCCCTCCCTACGAGCAGTACTTC. Its protein is CASNWRRPPYEQYF. Based on the CDR3 plus reference TRBV28 and TRBJ2-7, the full variable domain is DVKVTQSSRYLVKRTGEKVFLECVQDMDHENMFWYRQDPGLGLRLIYFSYDVKMKEKGDIPEGYSVSREKKERFSLILESASTNQTSMYLCASNWRRPPYEQYFGPGTRLTVT.